This section outlines one T cell receptor beta chain sequence together with its context. This entry is derived from a study of shared clonotypes between healthy human individuals. Clones were read by immunoSEQ multiplex PCR, and TCRdb kept only the in-frame ones, dropping some. This table holds 2,100,000 or so clones, 90% to 96% found once. The CDR3 totals 11 residues. Germline-derived CDR1 and CDR2 are MNHEY and SVGAGI. The V gene lost 7 bases and the J gene lost 5 bases, with 6 bases spanning the gap. Sequenced material: naive CD4+ T cells sorted from blood. Stated subset: CD45RA+ positively selected. This receptor was obtained from a man aged 18 to 29 in good health. The J gene is TRBJ1-3, the V gene TRBV6-5; unclear D gene. CDR3 loop: CASIHRNTIYF. CDR3 DNA sequence: TGTGCCAGCATCCACAGAAACACCATATATTTT.